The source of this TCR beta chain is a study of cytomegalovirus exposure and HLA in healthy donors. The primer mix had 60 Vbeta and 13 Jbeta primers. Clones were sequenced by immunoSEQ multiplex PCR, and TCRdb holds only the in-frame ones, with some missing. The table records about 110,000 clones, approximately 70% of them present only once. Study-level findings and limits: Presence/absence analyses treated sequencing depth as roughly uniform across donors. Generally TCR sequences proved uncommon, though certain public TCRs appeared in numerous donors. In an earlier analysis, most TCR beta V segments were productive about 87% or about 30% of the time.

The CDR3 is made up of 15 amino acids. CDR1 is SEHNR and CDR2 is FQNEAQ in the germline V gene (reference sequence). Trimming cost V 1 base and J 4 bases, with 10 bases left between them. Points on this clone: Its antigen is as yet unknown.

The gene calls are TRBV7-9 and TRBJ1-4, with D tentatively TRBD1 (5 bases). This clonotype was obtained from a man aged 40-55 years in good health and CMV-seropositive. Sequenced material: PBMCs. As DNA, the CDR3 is TGTGCCAGCAGCTTAGGAGGACACGGTAATGAAAAACTGTTTTTT. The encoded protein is CASSLGGHGNEKLFF.